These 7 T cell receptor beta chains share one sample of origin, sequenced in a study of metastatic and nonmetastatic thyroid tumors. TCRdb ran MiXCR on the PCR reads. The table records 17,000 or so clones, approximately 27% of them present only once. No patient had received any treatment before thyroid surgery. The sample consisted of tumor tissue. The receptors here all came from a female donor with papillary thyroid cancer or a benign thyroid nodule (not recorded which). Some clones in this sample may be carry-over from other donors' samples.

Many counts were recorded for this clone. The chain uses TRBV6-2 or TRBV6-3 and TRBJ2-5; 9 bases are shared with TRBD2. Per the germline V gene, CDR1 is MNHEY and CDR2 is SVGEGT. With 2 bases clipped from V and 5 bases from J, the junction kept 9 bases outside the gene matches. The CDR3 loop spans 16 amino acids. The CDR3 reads CASSYMGSGSLETQYF. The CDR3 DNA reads TGTGCCAGCAGTTACATGGGTAGCGGGAGTCTCGAGACCCAGTACTTC.

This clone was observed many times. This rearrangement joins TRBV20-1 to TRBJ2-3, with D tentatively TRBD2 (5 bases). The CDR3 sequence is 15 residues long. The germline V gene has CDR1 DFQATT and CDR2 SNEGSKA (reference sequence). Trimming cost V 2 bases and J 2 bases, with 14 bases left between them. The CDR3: CSARIPQRNTDTQYF. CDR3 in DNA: TGCAGTGCTAGAATCCCCCAGCGGAACACAGATACGCAGTATTTT.

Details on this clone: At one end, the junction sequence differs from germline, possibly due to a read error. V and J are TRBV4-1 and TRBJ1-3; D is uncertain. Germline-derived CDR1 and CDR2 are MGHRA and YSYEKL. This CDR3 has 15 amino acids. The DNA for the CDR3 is TGCGCCAGCATCCAAGCACCAGGTTATATAAACACCATATATTTT. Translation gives CASIQAPGYINTIYF.

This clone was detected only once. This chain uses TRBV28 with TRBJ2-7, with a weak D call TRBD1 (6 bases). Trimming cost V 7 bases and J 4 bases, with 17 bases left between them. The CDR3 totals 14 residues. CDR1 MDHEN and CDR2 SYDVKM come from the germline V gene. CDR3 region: CASTKGLGGYEQYF. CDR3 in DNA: TGTGCCAGCACCAAGGGTCTAGGGGGATACGAGCAGTACTTC. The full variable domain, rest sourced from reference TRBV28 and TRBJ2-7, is DVKVTQSSRYLVKRTGEKVFLECVQDMDHENMFWYRQDPGLGLRLIYFSYDVKMKEKGDIPEGYSVSREKKERFSLILESASTNQTSMYLCASTKGLGGYEQYFGPGTRLTVT.

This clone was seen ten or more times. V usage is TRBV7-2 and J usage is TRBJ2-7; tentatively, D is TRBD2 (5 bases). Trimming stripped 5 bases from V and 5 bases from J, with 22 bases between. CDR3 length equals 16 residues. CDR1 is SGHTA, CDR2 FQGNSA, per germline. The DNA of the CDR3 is TGTGCCAGCAGCCCCCGGGCCGCAGGTACTAGGGACGAGCAGTACTTC. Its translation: CASSPRAAGTRDEQYF.

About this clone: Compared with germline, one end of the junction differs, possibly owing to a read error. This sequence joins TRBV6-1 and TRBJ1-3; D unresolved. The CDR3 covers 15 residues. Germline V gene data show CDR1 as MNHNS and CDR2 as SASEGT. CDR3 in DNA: TGTGCCATCACCGCGTTGTGGAGCTCTGTAAACACCATATATTTT. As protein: CAITALWSSVNTIYF.

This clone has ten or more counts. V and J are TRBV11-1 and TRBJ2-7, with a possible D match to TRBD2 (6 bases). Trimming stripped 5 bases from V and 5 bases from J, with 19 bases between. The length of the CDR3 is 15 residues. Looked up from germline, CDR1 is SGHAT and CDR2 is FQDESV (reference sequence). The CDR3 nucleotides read TGTGCCAGCAGCCAAGTTGGCAGTACGGGGGACGAGCAGTACTTC. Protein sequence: CASSQVGSTGDEQYF.